The 8 T cell receptor beta chains presented below share a single source sample, sequenced in a study of response to subunit inactivated influenza vaccine. TCRdb reprocessed the RT-PCR reads with MiXCR, giving one entry per CDR3 protein. The sample carries about 540,000 distinct CDR3 sequences, roughly 25% recorded once. The data also belong to a second study, concerning T cells expressing NK-cell markers. That source adds: In generating TCR beta cDNA, 5'RACE template switching with UMIs was used.

The starting material was CD4+ T cells sorted from PBMCs, obtained 12 days after vaccination. The receptors originated from a man in his fifties or sixties who received an inactivated influenza vaccine.

The J gene is TRBJ2-3, the V gene TRBV6-1, with D perhaps TRBD1 or TRBD2 (5 bases each). The germline V gene encodes CDR1 MNHNS and CDR2 SASEGT. The ends were cut back, 6 bases at V and 2 bases at J, with 12 bases in the middle. CDR3 size: 14 residues. This CDR3 is CASRRDALTDTQYF. CDR3 DNA sequence: TGTGCCAGCAGACGGGACGCCCTCACAGATACGCAGTATTTT.

This clonotype was observed a handful of times. The rearrangement links TRBV3-1 to TRBJ2-5; 7 nucleotides align to TRBD1. Germline V gene data show CDR1 as LGHDT and CDR2 as YNNKEL (reference sequence). The V segment lost 5 bases and the J segment 4 bases; nucleotides outside the gene matches: 4. CDR3 length equals 13 residues. CDR3 sequence: CASSRQGPETQYF. As DNA, the CDR3 is TGTGCCAGCAGCAGACAGGGCCCAGAGACCCAGTACTTC.

This chain connects TRBV20-1 to TRBJ1-1; TRBD1 aligns across 7 bases. After removal of 5 bases from V and 0 bases from J, the junction contained 18 bases not matched to a gene. CDR3 length: 18 amino acids. Germline lookup yields CDR1 DFQATT and CDR2 SNEGSKA (reference sequence). CDR3 protein: CSAPRDSPSGGLNTEAFF. The DNA of the CDR3 is TGCAGTGCTCCAAGAGACAGTCCCTCAGGGGGTCTGAACACTGAAGCTTTCTTT.

This clonotype was detected only a few times. Relative to the germline gene, one junction end is altered; a read error may explain this. The chain joins TRBV13 to TRBJ2-5; the match to TRBD2 covers 8 bases. The CDR3 runs to 14 residues. Germline CDR1 reads PRHDT; CDR2 reads FYEKMQ (reference sequence). Here the CDR3 DNA reads TGTGCCAGCAGCTTCCGCGGGGGGCACCCTGGGAGTGGATTC. Encoded protein: CASSFRGGHPGSGF.

Only a few counts were recorded for this clonotype. The chain couples TRBV7-9 to TRBJ2-3; D remains ambiguous. The germline gives CDR1 SEHNR, CDR2 FQNEAQ (reference sequence). V gave up 5 bases and J gave up 0 bases, with 18 bases separating them. The length of the CDR3 is 17 residues. CDR3 in DNA: TGTGCCAGCAGCACCCGACGTGGCGTTACTAGCACAGATACGCAGTATTTT. This translates into CASSTRRGVTSTDTQYF.

This clonotype occurred a few times. The chain combines TRBV5-4 with TRBJ1-2; D might be TRBD1 (6 bases). The CDR3 extends over 14 amino acids. V lost 4 bases to trimming and J lost 1 base, with 11 bases between them. Germline lookup yields CDR1 SGHNT and CDR2 YYREEE (reference sequence). Here the CDR3 DNA reads TGTGCCAGCAGCCGGACAGCCGATAACTATGGCTACACCTTC. This gives the protein CASSRTADNYGYTF.

This clonotype has more than one count but fewer than ten. The chain combines TRBV12-3 or TRBV12-4 with TRBJ1-5; possible D gene TRBD1, 5 bases. This CDR3 is built from 13 residues. The ends were cut back, 2 bases at V and 12 bases at J, with 14 bases in the middle. This CDR3 is CASSLQGFLYQHF. CDR3 in DNA: TGTGCCAGCAGTTTACAGGGTTTCCTTTACCAGCATTTT.

The rearrangement links TRBV6-2 or TRBV6-3 to TRBJ2-7; D not resolved. The V gene's germline CDR1 is MNHEY and CDR2 SVGEGT. The CDR3 length is 14 residues. V was pared by 4 bases and J by 3 bases, with 13 bases between. The CDR3: CASSSWVVLYEQYF. CDR3 bases: TGTGCCAGCAGTTCCTGGGTTGTCCTCTACGAGCAGTACTTC.